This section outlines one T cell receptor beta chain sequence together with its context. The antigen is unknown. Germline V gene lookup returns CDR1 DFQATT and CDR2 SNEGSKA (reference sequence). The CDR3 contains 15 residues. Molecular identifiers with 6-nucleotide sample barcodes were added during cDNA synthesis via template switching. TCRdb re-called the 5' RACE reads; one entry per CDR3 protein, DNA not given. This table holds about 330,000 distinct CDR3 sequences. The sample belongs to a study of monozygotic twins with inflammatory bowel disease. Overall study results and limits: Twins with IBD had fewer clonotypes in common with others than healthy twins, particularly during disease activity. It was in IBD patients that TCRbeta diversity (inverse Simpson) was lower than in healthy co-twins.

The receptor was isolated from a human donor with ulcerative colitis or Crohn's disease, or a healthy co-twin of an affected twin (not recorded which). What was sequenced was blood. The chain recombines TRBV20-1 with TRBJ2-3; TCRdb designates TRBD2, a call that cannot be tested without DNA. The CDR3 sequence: CSAREGRESTDTQYF.